A single T cell receptor beta chain is shown here with its context. V lost 6 bases, J lost 7 bases, and 10 bases lay in between. There are 11 residues in the CDR3. Per the germline V gene, CDR1 is SGHAT and CDR2 is FQNNGV. The data originate from a study of OX40 agonist ivuxolimab in advanced cancers. Libraries were prepared by immunoSEQ multiplex PCR; TCRdb keeps only in-frame clonotypes and omits some of them. The sample lists about 86,000 clones, 91% occurring once. Sequenced here: CD4+ or CD8+ T cells sorted from blood, sampled in a trial of the OX40 agonist ivuxolimab. The sequence derives from an adult with an advanced solid tumor such as melanoma, head and neck, liver or kidney cancer. This sequence joins TRBV11-2 and TRBJ2-7; D is undetermined. DNA for the CDR3: TGTGCCAGCAGGCTTGGGCAAGAGCAGTACTTC. Its translation: CASRLGQEQYF.